A selection of T cell receptor beta chains follows, all from one sample in a study of early T cells in non-severe SARS-CoV-2 infection. TCRdb analysed the 5' RACE reads with MiXCR anew, one entry per CDR3 protein. The sample holds tens of thousands of distinct CDR3 sequences, 5.4% seen once. Sample: whole blood, taken at baseline. The receptors come from an adult who was a healthcare worker with PCR-confirmed SARS-CoV-2 infection or an uninfected control (not recorded which). CDR3s include the opening cysteine and the closing phenylalanine or tryptophan. The D gene is left open where the match is weak. Size is omitted from some rows. Given values are once, few, many or a class for expanded clones.

13	few	TRBV11-2	TRBJ2-1	.	CASSLALAYEQFF	TGTGCCAGCAGCTTAGCACTCGCCTATGAGCAGTTCTTC
12	many	TRBV6-5	TRBJ1-2	.	CASSPGPYGYTF	TGTGCCAGCAGTCCCGGGCCCTATGGCTACACCTTC
14	few	TRBV4-1	TRBJ2-3	.	CASSQPSAPDTQYF	TGCGCCAGCAGCCAGCCTAGCGCCCCAGATACGCAGTATTTT
15	many	TRBV5-1	TRBJ2-7	TRBD1	CASSELIQGPYEQYF	TGCGCCAGCAGTGAATTAATACAGGGGCCCTACGAGCAGTACTTC
14	many	TRBV3-1	TRBJ1-1	.	CASSLSLLNTEAFF	TGTGCCAGCAGCCTGAGCTTACTGAACACTGAAGCTTTCTTT
16	many	TRBV6-5	TRBJ1-5	TRBD1	CASSSPGQGADQPQHF	TGTGCCAGCAGTTCCCCGGGACAGGGGGCCGATCAGCCCCAGCATTTT
16	many	TRBV6-5	TRBJ2-1	.	CASRHWGELTYNEQFF	TGTGCCAGCAGACACTGGGGGGAGTTGACCTACAATGAGCAGTTCTTC
13	many	TRBV20-1	TRBJ2-7	.	CSALGTDTYEQYF	TGCAGTGCGTTGGGGACGGACACCTACGAGCAGTACTTC
13	.	TRBV4-3	TRBJ1-1	.	CASSQYKNTEAFF	TGCGCCAGCAGCCAGTATAAGAACACTGAAGCTTTCTTT
15	many	TRBV30	TRBJ1-5	TRBD1	CAWRRTPGGRLPQHF	TGTGCCTGGAGACGCACCCCAGGGGGGAGGTTGCCCCAGCATTTT
16	many	TRBV20-1	TRBJ2-1	TRBD2	CSASWRTSGKYNEQFF	TGCAGTGCTAGTTGGCGGACTAGCGGGAAGTACAATGAGCAGTTCTTC
15	.	TRBV5-1	TRBJ2-1	TRBD2	CASSPGTSEYNEQFF	TGCGCCAGCAGCCCCGGGACTAGCGAATACAATGAGCAGTTCTTC
14	many	TRBV6-2/TRBV6-3	TRBJ2-1	TRBD2	CASSSSGRLNEQFF	TGTGCCAGCAGTTCCAGCGGGAGGCTGAATGAGCAGTTCTTC
13	.	TRBV10-1	TRBJ1-1	.	CASSYGGSTEAFF	TGCGCCAGCAGCTACGGTGGGTCCACTGAAGCTTTCTTT
20	many	TRBV12-3/TRBV12-4	TRBJ2-1	TRBD2	CASSLVVRVTGRGSYNEQFF	TGTGCCAGCAGTTTAGTAGTTCGGGTAACCGGGAGGGGGTCCTACAATGAGCAGTTCTTC
13	few	TRBV18	TRBJ2-3	TRBD1	CASFNNRGDTQYF	TGTGCCAGCTTCAATAACAGGGGTGATACGCAGTATTTT
15	.	TRBV28	TRBJ2-7	.	CASSLGGLSSYEQYF	TGTGCCAGCAGTTTGGGGGGACTTAGCTCCTACGAGCAGTACTTC
16	.	TRBV5-8	TRBJ1-1	.	CASSPRDQVWNTEAFF	TGTGCCAGCAGCCCACGGGACCAAGTCTGGAACACTGAAGCTTTCTTT
15	.	TRBV6-2/TRBV6-3	TRBJ1-5	.	CASSYPTGGNQPQHF	TGTGCCAGCAGTTACCCGACAGGAGGCAATCAGCCCCAGCATTTT
15	many	TRBV5-1	TRBJ2-3	.	CASSNSWRGTDTQYF	TGCGCCAGCAGCAATAGTTGGCGCGGGACAGATACGCAGTATTTT
14	many	TRBV11-3	TRBJ2-3	.	CASSFMSSPDTQYF	TGTGCCAGCAGCTTCATGTCCAGCCCAGATACGCAGTATTTT
15	many	TRBV18	TRBJ2-2	.	CASSSSGVVTGELFF	TGTGCCAGCTCATCCTCAGGGGTGGTCACCGGGGAGCTGTTTTTT
19	few	TRBV7-8	TRBJ2-3	TRBD2	CASSLTSHGRPTSTDTQYF	TGTGCCAGCAGCTTAACGAGTCACGGGAGGCCTACTAGCACAGATACGCAGTATTTT
16	.	TRBV7-2	TRBJ2-5	TRBD2	CASSWGSGTAPETQYF	TGTGCCAGCAGCTGGGGCAGCGGGACGGCCCCAGAGACCCAGTACTTC
14	few	TRBV5-1	TRBJ1-1	.	CASSLGGFSTEAFF	TGCGCCAGCAGCTTGGGGGGATTTTCCACTGAAGCTTTCTTT
14	many	TRBV7-9	TRBJ1-1	TRBD1	CASSRGTGEFEAFF	TGTGCCAGCAGCCGGGGGACAGGGGAATTTGAAGCTTTCTTT
14	many	TRBV29-1	TRBJ1-6	TRBD1	CSVALTGDNSPLHF	TGCAGCGTTGCCTTGACAGGGGATAATTCACCCCTCCACTTT
16	many	TRBV19	TRBJ2-3	TRBD2	CASTQTSGRSVDTQYF	TGTGCCAGTACCCAGACTAGCGGGAGGTCCGTAGATACGCAGTATTTT